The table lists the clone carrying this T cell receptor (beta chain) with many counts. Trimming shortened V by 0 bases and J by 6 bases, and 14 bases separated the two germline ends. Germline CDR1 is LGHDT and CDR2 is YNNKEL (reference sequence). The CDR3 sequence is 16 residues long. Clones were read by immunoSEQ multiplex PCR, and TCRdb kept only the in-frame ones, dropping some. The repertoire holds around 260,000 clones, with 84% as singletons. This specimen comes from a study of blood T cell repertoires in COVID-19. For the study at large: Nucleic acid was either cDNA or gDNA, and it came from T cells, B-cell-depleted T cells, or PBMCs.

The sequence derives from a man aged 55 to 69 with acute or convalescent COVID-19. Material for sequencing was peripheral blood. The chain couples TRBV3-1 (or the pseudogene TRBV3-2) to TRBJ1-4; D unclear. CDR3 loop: CASSQDQPKRDEKLFF. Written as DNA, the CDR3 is TGTGCCAGCAGCCAAGATCAGCCCAAGCGGGATGAAAAACTGTTTTTT.